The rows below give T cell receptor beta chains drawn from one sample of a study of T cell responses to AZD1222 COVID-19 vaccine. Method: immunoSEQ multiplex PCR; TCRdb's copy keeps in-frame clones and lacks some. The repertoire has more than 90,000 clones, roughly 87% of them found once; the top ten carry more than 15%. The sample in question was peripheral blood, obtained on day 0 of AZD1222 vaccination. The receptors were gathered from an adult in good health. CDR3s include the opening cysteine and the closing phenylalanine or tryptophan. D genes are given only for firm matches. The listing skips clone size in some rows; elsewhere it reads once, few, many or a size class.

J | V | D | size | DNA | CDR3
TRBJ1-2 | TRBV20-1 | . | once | TGCATAACCGGGGGTAACTATGGCTACACCTTC | CITGGNYGYTF
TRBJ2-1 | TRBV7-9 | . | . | TGTGCCAGCAGCTTAGAGCCCAGGGAAAGCTTCAATGAGCAGTTCTTC | CASSLEPRESFNEQFF
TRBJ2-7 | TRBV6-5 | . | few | TGTGCCAGCAGACATTCCTACGAGCAGTACTTC | CASRHSYEQYF
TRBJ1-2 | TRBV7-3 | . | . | TGTGCCAGCAGCTTAGAGCCCCTGGGTTTACACTTC | CASSLEPLGLHF
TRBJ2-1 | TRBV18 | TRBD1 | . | TGTGCCAGCTCACCGGGACAGGGGGTTTTGCGTGAGCAGTTCTTC | CASSPGQGVLREQFF
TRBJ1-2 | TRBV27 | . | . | TGTGCCAGCAGTGCACAACATGGAAAGGGGTGGACTGGCTACACCTTC | CASSAQHGKGWTGYTF
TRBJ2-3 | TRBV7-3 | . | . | TGTGCCAGCAGCCCCCGGGCTAGCTCCTTAACAGATACGCAGTATTTT | CASSPRASSLTDTQYF
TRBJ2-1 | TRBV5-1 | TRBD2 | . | TGCGCCAGCAGTAACCCAGCGGGACTAGCGGGAGTGAAGTTCTTC | CASSNPAGLAGVKFF
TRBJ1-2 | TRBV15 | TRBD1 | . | TGTGCCACCAGCAGAGGACAGGGGGGTGGCTACACCTTC | CATSRGQGGGYTF
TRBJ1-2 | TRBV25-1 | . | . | TGTGCCAGCAGACCACAGGGTGGTGGCTACACCTTC | CASRPQGGGYTF
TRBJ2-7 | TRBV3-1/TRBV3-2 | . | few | TGTGCCAGCAGCCGCGGACCCCCGGGTGTCGAGCAGTACTTC | CASSRGPPGVEQYF
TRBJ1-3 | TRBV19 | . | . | TGTGCCAGTAGTATGGAACGGGGTACTGGAAACACCATATATTTT | CASSMERGTGNTIYF
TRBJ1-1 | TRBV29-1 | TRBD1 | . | TGCAGCGTTGAAGAAGCAGGGGGGGCTGAAGCTTTCTTT | CSVEEAGGAEAFF
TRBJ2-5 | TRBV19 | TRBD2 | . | TGTGCCAGTAGTATCGCTAGCGGGAGTTGGAGTACCCAGTACTTC | CASSIASGSWSTQYF
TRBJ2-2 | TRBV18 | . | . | TGTGCCAGCCACACAGGGAACACCGGGGAGCTGTTTTTT | CASHTGNTGELFF
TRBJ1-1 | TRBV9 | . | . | TGTGCCAGCAGCGTAGGACCCTCCCCTGACACTGAAGCTTTCTTT | CASSVGPSPDTEAFF
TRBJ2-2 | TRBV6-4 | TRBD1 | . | TGTGCCAGCAGATCGGGGGGTGGGACAGGGGAAAACACCGGGGAGCTGTTTTTT | CASRSGGGTGENTGELFF
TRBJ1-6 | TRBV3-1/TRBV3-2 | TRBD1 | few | TGTGCCAGCAGCCAAGATCTCGGGACAGGGTCGCCCAATTCACCCCTCCACTTT | CASSQDLGTGSPNSPLHF
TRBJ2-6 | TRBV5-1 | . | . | TGCGCCAGCAGCCCCCTCTCTGGGGCCAACGTCCTGACTTTC | CASSPLSGANVLTF
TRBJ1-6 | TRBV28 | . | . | TGTGCCAGCAGTCCCCCCAAGAGGGGATCACCCCTCCACTTT | CASSPPKRGSPLHF
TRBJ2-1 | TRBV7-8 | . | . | TGTGCCAGCAGGTCAGACGGGACTTTTGGCGGTTTCGGGCAGTTCTTC | CASRSDGTFGGFGQFF
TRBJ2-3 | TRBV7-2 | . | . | TGTGCCAGCAGCTTAGCCCTCCCCACAGATACGCAGTATTTT | CASSLALPTDTQYF
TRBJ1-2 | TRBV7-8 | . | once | TGTGCCAGCAGCACCCCTCAGGGGTCTGGCTACACCTTC | CASSTPQGSGYTF
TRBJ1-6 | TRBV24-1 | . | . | TGTGCCACCAGTTACCGGGAGCTCAATTCACCCCTCCACTTT | CATSYRELNSPLHF
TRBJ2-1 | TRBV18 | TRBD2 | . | TGTGCCAGCTCGGGACTAGCGGAGAACAATGAGCAGTTCTTC | CASSGLAENNEQFF
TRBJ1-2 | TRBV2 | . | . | TGTGCCAGCAGAACAGGGATTAACTATGGCTACACCTTC | CASRTGINYGYTF
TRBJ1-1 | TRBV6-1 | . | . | TGTGCCAGCAGTGAAAACCCTGGGGTTGTTGAAGCTTTCTTT | CASSENPGVVEAFF
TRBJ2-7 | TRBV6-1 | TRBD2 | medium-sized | TGTGCCAGCAGTGAAGAGGCTAGCGGGAGCTACGAGCAGTACTTC | CASSEEASGSYEQYF
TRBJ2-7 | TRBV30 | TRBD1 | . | TGTGCCTGGAGTTCCTACGGACAGGAATACGGCTACGAGCAGTACTTC | CAWSSYGQEYGYEQYF
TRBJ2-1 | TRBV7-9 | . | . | TGTGCCAGCAGCGATGATTTAGAGCAGTTCTTC | CASSDDLEQFF
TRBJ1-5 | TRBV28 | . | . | TGTGCCAGCAGTGAAGCAGATCAGCCCCAGCATTTT | CASSEADQPQHF
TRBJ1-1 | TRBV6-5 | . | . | TGTGCCAGCAGTTACTCGAATCCGAACACTGAAGCTTTCTTT | CASSYSNPNTEAFF
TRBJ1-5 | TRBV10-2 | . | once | TGCGCCAGCAGTGAGTCGGGACATCGGAATCAGCCCCAGCATTTT | CASSESGHRNQPQHF
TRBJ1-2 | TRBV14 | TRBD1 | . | TGTGCCAGCAGCGATACAGGGGTTAGGGGCTACACCTTC | CASSDTGVRGYTF
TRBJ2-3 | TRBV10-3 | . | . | TGTGCCATCAGTGAAACCCGGACCTCGAGGAGCACAGATACGCAGTATTTT | CAISETRTSRSTDTQYF
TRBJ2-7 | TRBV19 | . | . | TGTGCCAGTAGTGAACAGCACTCCCCTTATCTCAACTACGAGCAGTACTTC | CASSEQHSPYLNYEQYF
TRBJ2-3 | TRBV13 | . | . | TGTGCCAGCAGCTTGTCGGACGGGGATACGCAGTATTTT | CASSLSDGDTQYF
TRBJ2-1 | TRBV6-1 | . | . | TGTGCCAGCAGTGAAGTGGGGGGGGCCGATGAGCAGTTCTTC | CASSEVGGADEQFF
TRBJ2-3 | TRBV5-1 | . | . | TGCGCCAGCAGTCAGTCGACAGATACGCAGTATTTT | CASSQSTDTQYF
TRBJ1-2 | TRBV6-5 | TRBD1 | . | TGTGCCAGCAGTTCCTCTACAGGGGGCGCAGTCAATGGCTACACCTTC | CASSSSTGGAVNGYTF
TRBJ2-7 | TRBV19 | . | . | TGTGCCAGTAGTAGGAGGCTAAACGAGGGAGGCTTTTCCCCCTACGAGCAGTACTTC | CASSRRLNEGGFSPYEQYF
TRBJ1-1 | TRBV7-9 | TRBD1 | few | TGTGCCAGCAGCACTTCGACAGGGTTGAACACTGAAGCTTTCTTT | CASSTSTGLNTEAFF
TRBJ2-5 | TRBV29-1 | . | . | TGCAGCGTTGACCGGCAGGGCCGAGAGACCCAGTACTTC | CSVDRQGRETQYF
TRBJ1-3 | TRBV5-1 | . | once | TGCGCCAGCAGCTTACAGGGCTCGCCTGGAAACACCATATATTTT | CASSLQGSPGNTIYF